This TCR beta chain comes out of a study of blood T cells in healthy people across ages (dated by TCRdb to the mid-2010s). Regarding the complete study: In model experiments, template switching captured about one uniquely barcoded TCR beta cDNA molecule for every two T cells. To track age-related changes in TCR beta repertoire diversity, the study relied on deep sequencing normalized with unique cDNA molecular identifiers. The donors were split into four age groups: young (average around 15 years), middle-aged (roughly 42), aged (more than 60) and long-lived (approximately 80). Using the same blood draw, the study looked at two additional independent replicas of 1 million unique cDNA reads for two donors, one aged 18 to 30 and the other aged 80 or older. To avoid experimental bias, donors of different ages were randomly spread across the sequencing lanes. The investigation overall reported the following: Compared with the aged group, the long-lived group had more naive CD4+ T cells, fewer expanded clones and increased TCR diversity, a pattern suggesting age selection. Estimates of total diversity based on one million sequenced T cells were considered lower bounds and underestimates. Observed TCR beta diversity per million T cells fell roughly linearly with age, and a significant reduction was already apparent by age around 36. Observed TCR beta diversity correlated strongly with the percentage of naive T cells measured by flow cytometry. Because the CMV infection status of the donors was unknown, age-related changes in expanded clonotypes may potentially have been confounded. Because profiling used bulk unsorted PBMCs, naive and antigen-experienced compartments could not be compared conclusively.

Systemically healthy Caucasian individuals from Russia, about 38 in total and aged about 6 to 90 years, were included as donors. Each donor gave about 11 milliliters of peripheral blood, drawn into EDTA-treated Vacutainer tubes. Ficoll-Paque density-gradient centrifugation was used to isolate PBMCs, with at least 6.5 million obtained per sample. Trizol reagent was used to extract total RNA from the PBMCs, yielding at least 5.5 micrograms per sample. Naive CD45RAhigh/CD27high T cell percentages were measured by flow cytometry on a PBMC aliquot from every donor. Library method: 5' RACE. Reads for this sample came from an Illumina HiSeq 2500. A second PCR of 7 to 11 cycles was performed with a sample-barcoded 5' primer and a J-beta primer mix. A template-switch 5' adaptor carrying 12 random nucleotides introduced a unique molecular identifier onto each TCR beta cDNA molecule. Each sample yielded at least 2.5 million CDR3-containing paired-end reads. First-strand cDNA was synthesized from all RNA with the Mint cDNA synthesis kit, primed by a TRBC-specific oligonucleotide. Following uracil-DNA glycosylase treatment, a first 18-cycle PCR with universal primers M1SS and BC2_uni_R was performed on all cDNA. The paper's data handling went like this. For normalization, 1 million high-quality reads, each with a distinct molecular identifier, were randomly selected from each sample. Instead of being binned into consensus sequences, reads that shared molecular identifiers were thrown out. MiTCR, run with a Q25 quality threshold and the strictest error-elimination algorithm, handled CDR3 identification, clonotype clustering and error correction. A nonparametric unseen species model with Euler transformation was used to estimate lower-bound total TCR beta diversity. TCRdb itself trimmed the public reads at Q25 with fastp, ran MiXCR and retained productive beta chains. Rows merge per CDR3 protein into single entries with the most common DNA and genes. The authors' filters were not applied to this entry. Counted in this sample were a few hundred thousand distinct CDR3 sequences; 50% to 60% of them appeared once. Roughly 51% of the sample lies in the top ten.

With regard to this clonotype: This receptor's antigen is unknown. No much larger clone exists at a distance of one base, and base qualities are not known.

V sheds 4 bases and J sheds 8 bases, leaving 11 bases between their ends. The germline V gene encodes CDR1 LNHDA and CDR2 SQIVND (reference sequence). The CDR3 goes from the cysteine to the phenylalanine over 12 residues. Only the CDR3 portion is preserved as DNA: 36 bases, with reading frame beginning at the first base. The sample taken for sequencing was blood. Here the chain combines TRBV19 and TRBJ1-1; TRBD1 is a weak D gene call, 5 bases matching. This clonotype was sampled from a man in his sixties in good health. The sequenced DNA: TGTGCCAGTAGTAGATGGGCAGGGGAAGCTTTCTTT. This gives the protein CASSRWAGEAFF.